Reported below is one TCR beta chain. Its antigen is unknown. The method was immunoSEQ multiplex PCR; TCRdb's version includes in-frame clones alone and lacks a portion of them. The sample has some 1 million clones, about 70% seen once. These data are taken from a study of shared clonotypes between healthy human individuals. Overall study results and limits: Collection of samples was limited to blood; tissue repertoires likely differ. Read depth was anticipated to influence clonotype sharing among donors.

The receptor was derived from a man younger than 35 in good health. Specimen: memory CD4+ T cells sorted from blood. Described subset: CD45RA-negative fraction.

In nucleotides, the CDR3 is TGTGCCAGCAGTCCCAGGGGCCATAGCACAGATACGCAGTATTTT. Amino acids: CASSPRGHSTDTQYF. The rearrangement joins TRBV27 to TRBJ2-3; tentatively, D is TRBD1 (6 bases). Germline CDR1 MNHEY, CDR2 SMNVEV (reference sequence). CDR3 length equals 15 residues. V was pared by 5 bases and J by 0 bases, with 12 bases between.